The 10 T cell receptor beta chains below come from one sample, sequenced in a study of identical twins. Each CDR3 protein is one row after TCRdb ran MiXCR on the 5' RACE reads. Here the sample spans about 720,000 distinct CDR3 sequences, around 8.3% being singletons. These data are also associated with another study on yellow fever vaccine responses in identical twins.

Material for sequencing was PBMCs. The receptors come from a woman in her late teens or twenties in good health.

Here the CDR3 reads CASTREGRGKAGPLNTGELFF. The CDR3 DNA reads as TGTGCCAGCACCCGAGAGGGCAGGGGGAAAGCGGGACCCTTGAACACCGGGGAGCTGTTTTTT. The rearrangement uses TRBV4-2 and TRBJ2-2; D possibly uses TRBD1 or TRBD2 (7 bases each). The V gene lost 7 bases and the J gene lost 1 base, with 31 bases spanning the gap. The CDR3 totals 21 residues. The germline V gene has CDR1 LGHNA and CDR2 YNFKEQ.

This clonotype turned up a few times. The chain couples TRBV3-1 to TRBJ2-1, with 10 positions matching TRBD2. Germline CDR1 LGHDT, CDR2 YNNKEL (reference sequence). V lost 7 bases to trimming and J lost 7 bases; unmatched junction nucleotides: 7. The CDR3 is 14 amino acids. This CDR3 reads CASTSSGRVNEQFF. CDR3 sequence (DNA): TGTGCCAGCACCTCTAGCGGGAGAGTAAATGAGCAGTTCTTC.

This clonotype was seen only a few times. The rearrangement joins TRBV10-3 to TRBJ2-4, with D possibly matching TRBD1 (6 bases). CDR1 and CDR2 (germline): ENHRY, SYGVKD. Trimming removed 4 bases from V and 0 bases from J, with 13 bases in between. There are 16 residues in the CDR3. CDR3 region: CAISGTDSLAKNIQYF. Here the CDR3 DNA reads TGTGCCATCAGTGGGACGGACAGTTTAGCCAAAAACATTCAGTACTTC.

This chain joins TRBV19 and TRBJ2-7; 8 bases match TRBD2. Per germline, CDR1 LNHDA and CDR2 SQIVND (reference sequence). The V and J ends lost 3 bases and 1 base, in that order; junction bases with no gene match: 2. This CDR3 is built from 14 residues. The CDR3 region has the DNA TGTGCCAGTAGTATGTCGGGGGGGTCCTACGAGCAGTACTTC. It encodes CASSMSGGSYEQYF.

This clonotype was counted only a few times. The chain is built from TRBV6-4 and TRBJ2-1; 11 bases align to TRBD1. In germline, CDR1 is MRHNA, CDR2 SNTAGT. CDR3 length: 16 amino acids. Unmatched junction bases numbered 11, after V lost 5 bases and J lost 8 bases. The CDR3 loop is CASSNLSGTGGDEQFF. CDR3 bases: TGTGCCAGCAGTAACTTATCCGGGACAGGGGGAGATGAGCAGTTCTTC.

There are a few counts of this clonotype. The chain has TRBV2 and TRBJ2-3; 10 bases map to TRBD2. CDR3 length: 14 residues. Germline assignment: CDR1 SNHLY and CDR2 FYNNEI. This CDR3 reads CARGSGRASDTQYF. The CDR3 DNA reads TGTGCGAGAGGGAGCGGGAGGGCCAGTGATACGCAGTATTTT. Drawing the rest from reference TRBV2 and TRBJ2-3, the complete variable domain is EPEVTQTPSHQVTQMGQEVILRCVPISNHLYFYWYRQILGQKVEFLVSFYNNEISEKSEIFDDQFSVERPDGSNFTLKIRSTKLEDSAMYFCARGSGRASDTQYFGPGTRLTVL.

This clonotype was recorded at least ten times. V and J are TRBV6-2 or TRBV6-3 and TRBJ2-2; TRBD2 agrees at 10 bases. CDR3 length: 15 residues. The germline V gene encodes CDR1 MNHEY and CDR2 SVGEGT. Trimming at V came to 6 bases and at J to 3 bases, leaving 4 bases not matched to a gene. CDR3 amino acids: CASRKGLAYTGELFF. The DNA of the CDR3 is TGTGCCAGCAGAAAGGGACTAGCGTACACCGGGGAGCTGTTTTTT.

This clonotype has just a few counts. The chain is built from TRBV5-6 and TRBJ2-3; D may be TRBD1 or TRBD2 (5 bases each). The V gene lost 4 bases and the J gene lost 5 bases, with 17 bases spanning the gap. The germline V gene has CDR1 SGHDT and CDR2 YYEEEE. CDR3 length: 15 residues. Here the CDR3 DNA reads TGTGCCAGCAGCAACGCCGGGACGGTGGTAGATACGCAGTATTTT. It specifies CASSNAGTVVDTQYF.

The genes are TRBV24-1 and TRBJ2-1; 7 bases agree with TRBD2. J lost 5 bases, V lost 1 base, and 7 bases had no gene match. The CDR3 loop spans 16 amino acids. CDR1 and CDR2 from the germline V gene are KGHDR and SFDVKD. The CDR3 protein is CATSDFPRDYHNEQFF. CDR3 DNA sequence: TGTGCCACCAGTGATTTCCCCCGGGACTACCACAATGAGCAGTTCTTC.

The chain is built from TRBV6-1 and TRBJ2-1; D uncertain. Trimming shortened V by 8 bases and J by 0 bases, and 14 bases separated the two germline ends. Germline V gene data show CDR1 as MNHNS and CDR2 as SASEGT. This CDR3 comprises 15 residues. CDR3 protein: CASVRIGGSYNEQFF. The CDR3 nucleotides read TGTGCCAGCGTCAGGATCGGCGGCTCCTACAATGAGCAGTTCTTC.